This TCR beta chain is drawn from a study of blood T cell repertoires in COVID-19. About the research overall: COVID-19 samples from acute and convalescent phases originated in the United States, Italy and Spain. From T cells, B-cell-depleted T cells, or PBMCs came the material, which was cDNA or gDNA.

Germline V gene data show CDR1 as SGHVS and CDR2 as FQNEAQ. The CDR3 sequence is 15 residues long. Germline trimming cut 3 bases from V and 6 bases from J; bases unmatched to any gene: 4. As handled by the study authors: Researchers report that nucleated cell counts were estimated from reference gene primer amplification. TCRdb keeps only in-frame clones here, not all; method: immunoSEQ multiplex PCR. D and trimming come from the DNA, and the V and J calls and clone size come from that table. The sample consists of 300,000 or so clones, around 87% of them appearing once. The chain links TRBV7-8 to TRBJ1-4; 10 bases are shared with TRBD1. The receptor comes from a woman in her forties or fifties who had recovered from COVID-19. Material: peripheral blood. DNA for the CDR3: TGTGCCAGCAGCTTCCTGGGACAGGGGCATGAAAAACTGTTTTTT. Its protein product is CASSFLGQGHEKLFF.